This T cell receptor (beta chain) was sequenced for a study of blood T cell repertoires in COVID-19. Study information: T cells, B-cell-depleted T cells, or PBMCs provided the cDNA or gDNA that served as material.

Participant ages covered roughly 18 to 89 years across 20 to 25 US areas. Cohort allocation depended upon clinical history that participants reported. As originally analysed: Quantification of nucleated cells was approximated via reference gene primer amplification. Some clones are missing from TCRdb's copy, which holds only in-frame ones; the method was immunoSEQ multiplex PCR. Clonal size and the V and J genes are those of that table, whereas D and trimming came from the DNA. Of approximately 240,000 clones listed, around 89% are singletons. There are 12 residues in the CDR3. Germline CDR1 and CDR2: MNHEY and SVGAGI. The germline V and J ends were trimmed by 6 bases and 5 bases, with 5 bases remaining between them.

This chain joins TRBV6-5 and TRBJ1-6; D is unclear. The origin of this receptor is a woman aged 18-29 years in a cohort exposed to, infected with or recovered from COVID-19 (not recorded which). The sequencing sample was made of PBMCs or T cells enriched from blood (not recorded which). The CDR3 coding sequence is TGTGCCAGCAGCGGGGATAATTCACCCCTCCACTTT. Its protein product is CASSGDNSPLHF.